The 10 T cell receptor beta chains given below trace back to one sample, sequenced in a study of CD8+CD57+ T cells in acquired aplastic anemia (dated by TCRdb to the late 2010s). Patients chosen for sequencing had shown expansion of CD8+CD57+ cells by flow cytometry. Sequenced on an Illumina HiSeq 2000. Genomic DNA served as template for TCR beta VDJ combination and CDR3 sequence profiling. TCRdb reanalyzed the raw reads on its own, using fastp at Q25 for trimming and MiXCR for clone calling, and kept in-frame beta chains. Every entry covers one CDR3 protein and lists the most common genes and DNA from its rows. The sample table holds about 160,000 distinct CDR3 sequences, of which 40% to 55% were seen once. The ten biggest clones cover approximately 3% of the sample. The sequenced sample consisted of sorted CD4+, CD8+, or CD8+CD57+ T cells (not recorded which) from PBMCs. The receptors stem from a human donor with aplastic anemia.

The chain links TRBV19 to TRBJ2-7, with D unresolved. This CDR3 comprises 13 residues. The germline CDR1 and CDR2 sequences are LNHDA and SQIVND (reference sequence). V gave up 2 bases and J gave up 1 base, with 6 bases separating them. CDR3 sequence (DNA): TGTGCCAGTAGTATACCCCAGTCCTACGAGCAGTACTTC. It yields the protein CASSIPQSYEQYF.

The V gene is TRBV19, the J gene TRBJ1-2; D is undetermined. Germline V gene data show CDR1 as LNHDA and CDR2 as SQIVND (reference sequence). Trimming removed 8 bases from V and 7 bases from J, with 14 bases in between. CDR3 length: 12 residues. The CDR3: CASRSWSGGYTF. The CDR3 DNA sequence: TGTGCCAGTCGGTCGTGGAGCGGTGGCTACACCTTC.

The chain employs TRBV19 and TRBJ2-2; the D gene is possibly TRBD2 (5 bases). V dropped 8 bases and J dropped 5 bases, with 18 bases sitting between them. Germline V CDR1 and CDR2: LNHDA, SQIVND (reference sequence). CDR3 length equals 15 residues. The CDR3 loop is CASGVVVQRTGELFF. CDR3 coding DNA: TGTGCCAGTGGTGTAGTCGTACAGCGGACCGGGGAGCTGTTTTTT.

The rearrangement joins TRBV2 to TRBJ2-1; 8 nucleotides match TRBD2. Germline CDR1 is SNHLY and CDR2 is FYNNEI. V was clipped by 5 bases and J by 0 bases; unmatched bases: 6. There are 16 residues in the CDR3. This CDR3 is CASSPQSGGSYNEQFF. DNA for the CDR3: TGTGCCAGCAGTCCACAAAGCGGGGGCTCCTACAATGAGCAGTTCTTC. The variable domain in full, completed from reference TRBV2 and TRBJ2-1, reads EPEVTQTPSHQVTQMGQEVILRCVPISNHLYFYWYRQILGQKVEFLVSFYNNEISEKSEIFDDQFSVERPDGSNFTLKIRSTKLEDSAMYFCASSPQSGGSYNEQFFGPGTRLTVL.

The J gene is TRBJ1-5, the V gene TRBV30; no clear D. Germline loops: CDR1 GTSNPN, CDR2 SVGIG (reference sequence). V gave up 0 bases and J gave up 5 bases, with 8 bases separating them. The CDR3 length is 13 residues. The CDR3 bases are TGTGCCTGGAGTGTACGGAGTTATCAGCCCCAGCATTTT. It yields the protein CAWSVRSYQPQHF.

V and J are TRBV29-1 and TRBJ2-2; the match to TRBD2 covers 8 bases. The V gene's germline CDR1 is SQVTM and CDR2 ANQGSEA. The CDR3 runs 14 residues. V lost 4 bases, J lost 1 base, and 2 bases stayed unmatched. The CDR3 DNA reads TGCAGCGTTGTTCTAGCGGGGAACACCGGGGAGCTGTTTTTT. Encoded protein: CSVVLAGNTGELFF.

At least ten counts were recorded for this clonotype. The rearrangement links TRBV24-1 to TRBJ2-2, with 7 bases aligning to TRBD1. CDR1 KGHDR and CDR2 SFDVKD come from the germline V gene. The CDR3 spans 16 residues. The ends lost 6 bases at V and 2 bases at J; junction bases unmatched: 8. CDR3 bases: TGTGCCACCAGTCCGACGACAGGGTATAACACCGGGGAGCTGTTTTTT. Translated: CATSPTTGYNTGELFF.

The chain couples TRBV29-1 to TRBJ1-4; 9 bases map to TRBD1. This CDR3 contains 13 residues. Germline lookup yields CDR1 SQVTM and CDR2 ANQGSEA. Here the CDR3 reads CSAGDRAYEKLFF. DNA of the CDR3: TGCAGTGCTGGGGACAGGGCTTACGAAAAACTGTTTTTT.

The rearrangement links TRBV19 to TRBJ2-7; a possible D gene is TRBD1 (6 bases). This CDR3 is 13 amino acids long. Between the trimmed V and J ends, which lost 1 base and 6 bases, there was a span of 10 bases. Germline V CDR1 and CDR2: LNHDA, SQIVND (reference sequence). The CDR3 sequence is CASSIGDNREQYF. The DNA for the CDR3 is TGTGCCAGTAGTATAGGGGACAACCGCGAGCAGTACTTC.

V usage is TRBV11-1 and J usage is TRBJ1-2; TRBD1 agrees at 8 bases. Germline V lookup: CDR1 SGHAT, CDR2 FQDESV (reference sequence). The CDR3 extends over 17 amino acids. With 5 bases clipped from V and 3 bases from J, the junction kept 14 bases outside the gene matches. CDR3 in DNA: TGTGCCAGCAGCCTCCAGAAAACAGGGGGTGGGGACTATGGCTACACCTTC. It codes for CASSLQKTGGGDYGYTF.